This passage covers 18 T cell receptor beta chains from one sample sequenced in a study of tissue T cells after allogeneic stem cell transplantation. The protocol was immunoSEQ multiplex PCR, while the TCRdb copy is restricted to in-frame clones and leaves out a portion. The sample contains 8,900 or so clones, around 64% of which appear only once. The source material was tissue from the ileum, sampled at autopsy. Receptors were obtained from a woman aged 18-49 years with breast cancer.

This clone was recorded a few times. An end of the junction does not agree with germline; a read error may underlie this. The chain uses TRBV7-7 and TRBJ1-6, with D maybe TRBD1 (6 bases). Germline V gives CDR1 SSHAT, CDR2 FNYEAQ (reference sequence). The CDR3 runs 13 residues. CDR3 amino acids: CASSLDRSSPLHF. CDR3 in DNA: TGTGCTAGCAGCTTAGACAGGAGTTCACCCCTCCACTTT.

The rearrangement uses TRBV7-2 and TRBJ1-2; D gene unclear. V was clipped by 6 bases and J by 6 bases, with 14 bases between them. Germline CDR1 reads SGHTA; CDR2 reads FQGNSA. The CDR3 is 13 amino acids. The chain's CDR3 is CASSNGRAHGYTF. In nucleotides, the CDR3 is TGTGCCAGCAGTAATGGGAGGGCACATGGCTACACCTTC.

The chain carries TRBV20-1 and TRBJ2-7, with 7 positions matching TRBD1. V shed 7 bases, J shed 6 bases, and the junction held 6 bases outside the gene matches. The CDR3 covers 11 residues. Germline values: CDR1 DFQATT, CDR2 SNEGSKA (reference sequence). The DNA for the CDR3 is TGCAGTGTGACAGGGCCAGGCGAGCAGTACTTC. It specifies CSVTGPGEQYF.

This clone has more than one count but fewer than ten. The V gene is TRBV10-3, the J gene TRBJ2-1, with 11 bases lining up with TRBD2. After removal of 3 bases from V and 8 bases from J, the junction contained 9 bases not matched to a gene. From germline, CDR1 is ENHRY and CDR2 SYGVKD. The CDR3 runs to 16 residues. CDR3 DNA: TGTGCCATCAGTGATTTCCGGCTAGCGGGGGGCCATGAGCAGTTCTTC. It codes for CAISDFRLAGGHEQFF.

In its sample, this clone was seen a few times. This rearrangement joins TRBV4-2 to TRBJ1-2, with 8 bases aligning to TRBD1. The germline V gene encodes CDR1 LGHNA and CDR2 YNFKEQ. CDR3 length equals 14 residues. V dropped 4 bases and J dropped 5; count of bases not matched to a gene: 6. The CDR3 spells CASSLIGTGYGYTF. CDR3 DNA sequence: TGTGCCAGCAGCCTAATCGGGACAGGTTATGGCTACACCTTC.

The genes are TRBV28 and TRBJ1-4; D call uncertain. CDR1 is MDHEN and CDR2 is SYDVKM in the germline V gene. The CDR3 has 12 amino acids. V was clipped by 4 bases and J by 3 bases, with 3 bases between them. The CDR3 here is CASSSANEKLFF. CDR3 DNA: TGTGCCAGCAGTTCGGCTAATGAAAAACTGTTTTTT.

The chain uses TRBV30 and TRBJ1-3; 10 bases map to TRBD1. The CDR3 is 16 residues long. Trimming cost V 3 bases and J 1 base; bases outside gene matches: 6. Germline V gene data show CDR1 as GTSNPN and CDR2 as SVGIG (reference sequence). The CDR3 spells CAWRYRDRGSGNTIYF. The CDR3 DNA sequence: TGTGCCTGGAGGTATCGGGACAGGGGTTCTGGAAACACCATATATTTT.

The chain combines TRBV9 with TRBJ2-3, with TRBD2 as a possible D gene (6 bases). CDR3 length: 13 amino acids. Germline lookup yields CDR1 SGDLS and CDR2 YYNGEE. V was shortened by 0 bases and J by 6 bases, with 8 bases between the two germline ends. The CDR3, as DNA: TGTGCCAGCAGCGTAGATCGGGGGGATACGCAGTATTTT. Translation gives CASSVDRGDTQYF.

This clone is medium-sized by share. The chain links TRBV27 to TRBJ2-5; 10 nucleotides agree with TRBD2. Germline CDR1 reads MNHEY; CDR2 reads SMNVEV (reference sequence). This CDR3 has 15 residues. The junction had 7 bases not matched to a gene; V was cut back by 6 bases and J by 3 bases. Here the CDR3 DNA reads TGTGCCAGCAGGCCTCTAGCGGGAGAAAAAGAGACCCAGTACTTC. Protein: CASRPLAGEKETQYF.

Concerning this clone: The junction departs from the called germline gene at one end, perhaps through a read error. The genes are TRBV7-7 and TRBJ2-5, with unresolved D. The CDR3 length is 13 residues. The germline CDR1 and CDR2 sequences are SSHAT and FNYEAQ (reference sequence). The CDR3 sequence is CASSLTLQETQYF. The CDR3 DNA sequence: TGTGCTAGCAGCTTAACCCTTCAAGAGACCCAGTACTTC.

The CDR3 DNA reads as TGTGCCAGCAGCTCCACAGGGGGCGCGGGCTACGAGCAGTACTTC. This codes for CASSSTGGAGYEQYF. The chain employs TRBV11-2 and TRBJ2-7; 9 nucleotides match TRBD1. Germline V gives CDR1 SGHAT, CDR2 FQNNGV. V lost 4 bases and J lost 3; bases outside the gene matches: 7. The CDR3 loop spans 15 amino acids.

By sample share, this clone is medium-sized. The rearrangement uses TRBV3-1 (or the pseudogene TRBV3-2) and TRBJ2-1; 11 bases line up with TRBD2. The CDR3 has 13 amino acids. Trimming removed 7 bases from V and 8 bases from J; junction bases left unmatched: 4. The germline CDR1 and CDR2 sequences are LGHDT and YNNKEL (reference sequence). Written as DNA, the CDR3 is TGTGCCAGCACCGGGACTAGCGGTTATGAGCAGTTCTTC. Translating it yields CASTGTSGYEQFF.

This clone is deemed medium-sized. The chain recombines TRBV30 with TRBJ1-5; a weak D match, TRBD1 (6 bases). The germline V gene has CDR1 GTSNPN and CDR2 SVGIG (reference sequence). This CDR3 spans 14 amino acids. Trimming shortened V by 1 base and J by 5 bases, and 12 bases separated the two germline ends. CDR3 sequence reads: CAWSEGDTHQPQHF. In DNA form, the CDR3 reads TGTGCCTGGAGTGAGGGGGACACTCATCAGCCCCAGCATTTT.

Judged by abundance, this clone is medium-sized. This chain links TRBV6-1 with TRBJ1-2, with D possibly matching TRBD1 (5 bases). Germline V gene lookup returns CDR1 MNHNS and CDR2 SASEGT. V gave up 3 bases and J gave up 5 bases, with 13 bases separating them. The CDR3 totals 14 residues. Here the CDR3 DNA reads TGTGCCAGCAGTGATCCCGGGACCTTATATGGCTACACCTTC. It specifies CASSDPGTLYGYTF.

The V call is TRBV7-9, the J call TRBJ2-5; 8 bases align to TRBD1. Germline-derived CDR1 and CDR2 are SEHNR and FQNEAQ (reference sequence). J gave up 5 bases and V 5 bases, and 13 bases lay outside the gene matches. There are 16 residues in the CDR3. CDR3 in DNA: TGTGCCAGCAGCGCCGGAGACAGGGGCGTCCAGGAGACCCAGTACTTC. Its protein product is CASSAGDRGVQETQYF. Combining the CDR3 with reference TRBV7-9 and TRBJ2-5 gives the whole variable domain DTGVSQNPRHKITKRGQNVTFRCDPISEHNRLYWYRQTLGQGPEFLTYFQNEAQLEKSRLLSDRFSAERPKGSFSTLEIQRTEQGDSAMYLCASSAGDRGVQETQYFGPGTRLLVL.

The chain joins TRBV7-6 to TRBJ2-3; 8 nucleotides match TRBD1. The CDR3 is 17 residues long. V dropped 3 bases and J dropped 0; count of bases not matched to a gene: 8. Germline assignment: CDR1 SGHVS and CDR2 FNYEAQ. The CDR3 loop is CASSLGDRSPSTDTQYF. CDR3 coding DNA: TGTGCCAGCAGCTTGGGGGACAGGTCCCCTAGCACAGATACGCAGTATTTT.

This clone has just a few counts. V usage is TRBV25-1 and J usage is TRBJ2-1; D unclear. Germline assignment: CDR1 MGHDK and CDR2 SYGVNS. V lost 1 base, J lost 8 bases, and 3 bases lay in between. This CDR3 contains 11 residues. CDR3 residues: CASSEFYEQFF. The CDR3 nucleotides read TGTGCCAGCAGTGAATTTTATGAGCAGTTCTTC. Complete variable domain (other parts from reference TRBV25-1 and TRBJ2-1): EADIYQTPRYLVIGTGKKITLECSQTMGHDKMYWYQQDPGMELHLIHYSYGVNSTEKGDLSSESTVSRIRTEHFPLTLESARPSHTSQYLCASSEFYEQFFGPGTRLTVL.

This clone was counted between two and nine times. The chain recombines TRBV19 with TRBJ2-7; no firm D call. Germline V lookup: CDR1 LNHDA, CDR2 SQIVND (reference sequence). Trimming left V 5 bases short and J 5 bases short, with 22 bases between. The CDR3 is made up of 16 amino acids. CDR3 DNA: TGTGCCAGTAGTCTTTGGACCGATCAGAGTTCGGACGAGCAGTACTTC. Its protein is CASSLWTDQSSDEQYF.